This TCR beta chain was profiled in a study of shared clonotypes between healthy human individuals (dated by TCRdb to between 2020 and 2021). For the wider study: A couple of women and a few men aged 18 to 49 years were included in the cohort. Per donor, three plates each were used for CD4 naive and CD4 memory, two for CD8 naive, and one for CD8 memory. To estimate repertoire size and how much clonotypes are shared between individuals, the study performed deep sequencing of blood TCR repertoires from about 5 healthy adults. Different laboratories and diverse techniques were used to prepare libraries and sequence TCR repertoires, to increase sequencing depth and limit assay-specific biases. Each donor's leukapheresis produced roughly between about 0.8 and 10 billion PBMCs.

From the cysteine through the phenylalanine, the CDR3 covers 17 amino acids. The kept DNA is CDR3 alone, 51 bases in frame from the first base. V is trimmed back by 6 bases and J by 7 bases, and the junction contains 16 bases that no gene match accounts for. In the germline V gene, CDR1 corresponds to MDHEN and CDR2 to SYDVKM. Using the deep immunoSEQ assay, TCR CDR3 regions were amplified from genomic DNA by multiplex PCR. Extracted genomic DNA from each cell subset was spread evenly across all wells of several immunoSEQ 96-well plates, with each plate serving as a replicate. For sorted subsets, around 200 ng genomic DNA, equal to 25,000 to 35,000 T cell genomes, was loaded into each replicate PCR. The purified libraries were quantified using a Qubit 3.0 fluorometer, sized with a Bioanalyzer 2100, and then quantified again using the KAPA Library Quantification kit. Each immunoSEQ 96-well plate was sequenced on its own single-read 150-cycle Illumina NextSeq 550 flow cell. The paper's data handling went like this. Because only junctional sequences without quality scores were contained in the immunoSEQ output, filtering matching that applied to full-length reads could not be performed. To assign V/J genes and CDR3, sequences were annotated using PyIR, a Python wrapper for IgBLAST v1.9, with IMGT germline references. Reads were removed for weak V/J assignments (E-value above 1e-6), missing CDR3, stop codons, out-of-frame junctions, or ambiguous translated residues. V3J clonotypes were defined by identical inferred V gene, J gene, and CDR3 amino acid sequence. To compute the percentage overlap between repertoires, the number of shared unique clonotypes was divided by the size of the smaller repertoire. Three approaches were used to assess repertoire richness: RTK rarefaction, the Chao1 estimator, and Recon v2.1 estimates of unobserved clonotypes. Generation probabilities for all TCRbeta clonotypes obtained by the gDNA method from several donors were computed using OLGA. TCRdb stores this immuneACCESS table with in-frame sequences only. Part of the clones is absent; in the studies checked, under half of the shortfall reflects unresolved V genes, and no reason is known for the rest. Clone size and the V and J calls come from that table; the DNA yielded D and trimming. This sample holds some 1,100,000 clones; 75% to 80% were observed only once. 0.52% of the sample is taken by the ten largest.

The donors were healthy, HIV-negative adults who had no recently reported acute infections or vaccinations. Every donor was a Caucasian adult living in Nashville, Tennessee, USA. Magnetic negative selection was used to enrich CD4+ T cells, after which naive cells were positively selected on CD45RA and the negative fraction became the memory subset. Blood was obtained by leukapheresis, after which PBMCs were separated by Ficoll-Histopaque density gradient centrifugation and cryopreserved in liquid nitrogen vapor phase. Purity and quantity of every magnetically sorted T cell population were checked by analytical flow cytometry. From each sorted fraction, genomic DNA was isolated and quantified by UV absorbance on a Nanodrop 2000c. A note on this clone: It lacks a known antigen. Qualities for individual bases were not recorded, and no much larger clone is one base off.

Broader findings and caveats from the paper: Roughly 5% of naive CD4, 3.5% of naive CD8, around 2.3% of memory CD4, and approximately 0.39% of memory CD8 clonotypes were shared across several donors. Based on pairwise subsampling, the degree of clonotype sharing among donors was expected to be affected by sequencing depth. Because the study included a small number of donors, the genetic and exposure-history diversity represented was limited. Higher generation probabilities were observed for clonotypes shared by all four sorted-subset donors than for non-shared clonotypes. Estimated clonotype richness was generally larger for naive than for memory subsets. Sampling was limited to blood, and TCR repertoires in tissue likely differ from TCR repertoires in blood. Rarefaction of sorted-subset datasets indicated incomplete sequencing despite the large sequencing depth.

The chain is assembled from TRBV28 and TRBJ2-3, with 10 bases aligning to TRBD2. Sequenced: memory CD4+ T cells from PBMCs. Reading the label with the study, this specimen's cell subset or site is: CD45RA-negative fraction. This TCR derives from a man between 18 and 29 years old in good health. Some clones in this sample may be carry-over from other donors' samples. CDR3 reads: CASSSRTSGSKINTQYF. The DNA reads TGTGCCAGCAGCAGCCGGACTAGCGGATCGAAAATCAATACGCAGTATTTT. Here the CDR3 is joined to the reference TRBV28 and TRBJ2-3 genes, and the full variable domain is: DVKVTQSSRYLVKRTGEKVFLECVQDMDHENMFWYRQDPGLGLRLIYFSYDVKMKEKGDIPEGYSVSREKKERFSLILESASTNQTSMYLCASSSRTSGSKINTQYFGPGTRLTVL.